This is a list of T cell receptor beta chains from one sample in a study of shared clonotypes between healthy human individuals. Libraries were prepared by immunoSEQ multiplex PCR; TCRdb keeps only in-frame clonotypes and omits some of them. The data show a few hundred thousand clones, nearly 97% seen once. The sample taken for sequencing was naive CD8+ T cells sorted from blood. The receptors shown here come from a woman aged 25 to 39 in good health. The CDR3 runs from the conserved cysteine through the conserved F or W. The D gene is left open where the match is weak. The size of a clone is reported for some rows only, either as once, few or many, or as a class for expanded clones.

TRBJ1-6,.,.,TRBV27,TGTGCCAGCAGTTTTTCCCCAAATTCACCCCTCCACTTT,CASSFSPNSPLHF
TRBJ2-2,.,.,TRBV28,TGTGCCAGCAGTCTAACCCCTGGTGTTGCCGGGGAGCTGTTTTTT,CASSLTPGVAGELFF
TRBJ1-3,.,.,TRBV7-9,TGTGCCAGCAGCTTTTGGAAAAGCTCTGGAAACACCATATATTTT,CASSFWKSSGNTIYF
TRBJ1-4,TRBD1,.,TRBV6-5,TGTGCCAGCAGTCCTTTGACAGGGGCTAATGAAAAACTGTTTTTT,CASSPLTGANEKLFF
TRBJ1-2,TRBD1,.,TRBV19,TGTGCCATCCACTCACCCCCCGGGACAGCTTATGGCTACACCTTC,CAIHSPPGTAYGYTF
TRBJ1-3,.,once,TRBV28,TGTGCCAGCAGTCCCAGGGGTGAAAACACCATATATTTT,CASSPRGENTIYF
TRBJ1-2,.,.,TRBV5-4,TGTGCCAGCAGCTTGGAGGACGGACAGTACTATGGCTACACCTTC,CASSLEDGQYYGYTF
TRBJ2-7,.,.,TRBV27,TGTGCCAGCAAGGACCGGGCAGCCTACGAGCAGTACTTC,CASKDRAAYEQYF
TRBJ1-2,TRBD1,once,TRBV10-2,TGCGCCAGCAGTGTTACCGGGACAGAATATGGCTACACCTTC,CASSVTGTEYGYTF
TRBJ2-5,.,.,TRBV14,TGTGCCAGCAGCCACGACGGGGGCAGGGCCACAGAGACCCAGTACTTC,CASSHDGGRATETQYF
TRBJ2-7,.,.,TRBV4-1,TGCGCCAGCAGCCAAAGTAATGGCAAGCAGTACTTC,CASSQSNGKQYF
TRBJ2-1,.,.,TRBV9,TGTGCCAGCAGCCCGAGAGGGGGAGGCGAGCAGTTCTTC,CASSPRGGGEQFF
TRBJ2-1,.,.,TRBV10-3,TGTGCCATCAGCCTACCAAACAATGAGCAGTTCTTC,CAISLPNNEQFF
TRBJ2-1,.,.,TRBV28,TGTGCCAGCAGTTTATCCCCCAGCTCCTACAATGAGCAGTTCTTC,CASSLSPSSYNEQFF
TRBJ2-1,.,.,TRBV11-2,TGTGCCAGCAGCTTATTTAGTAGCACCTACAATGAGCAGTTCTTC,CASSLFSSTYNEQFF
TRBJ2-7,TRBD2,.,TRBV2,TGTGCCAGCAGTGCGGGACTAGCGGGAGCCTACGAGCAGTACTTC,CASSAGLAGAYEQYF
TRBJ1-1,.,.,TRBV18,TGTGCCAGCTCACCCACGACGGAACCCACGAACACTGAAGCTTTCTTT,CASSPTTEPTNTEAFF
TRBJ2-3,.,.,TRBV14,TGTGCCAGCAGCCAGCCGTACCCCCGGGACACAGATACGCAGTATTTT,CASSQPYPRDTDTQYF
TRBJ2-3,.,.,TRBV7-2,TGTGCCAACCGCTGGTGGGCGCAGACCACAGATACGCAGTATTTT,CANRWWAQTTDTQYF
TRBJ2-7,.,once,TRBV7-9,TGTGCCAGCAGCCTTGCCACAGGGCCCTACGAGCAGTACTTC,CASSLATGPYEQYF
TRBJ2-3,TRBD2,.,TRBV13,TGTGCCAGCAGCTTAGGCCGGGGGGTGGATGCGCAGTATTTT,CASSLGRGVDAQYF
TRBJ2-4,.,.,TRBV4-1,TGCGCCAGCAGCCAAGTAACGGGCACGAAGTACTTC,CASSQVTGTKYF
TRBJ2-7,.,.,TRBV28,TGTGCCAGCGGGCCCTACGAGCAGTACTTC,CASGPYEQYF
TRBJ2-7,TRBD2,.,TRBV5-1,TGCGCCAGCAGGTGGACTAGCGAAAACTACGAGCAGTACTTC,CASRWTSENYEQYF
TRBJ2-7,TRBD1,.,TRBV27,TGTGCCAGCAGTATATACACAGGGGCCTACGAGCAGTACTTC,CASSIYTGAYEQYF
TRBJ1-1,.,.,TRBV2,TGTGCCAGCGATCCCGGGGGGGGTGTAACTGAAGCTTTCTTT,CASDPGGGVTEAFF
TRBJ1-1,.,.,TRBV6-5,TGTGCCAGTGAATCAGGGACTGAAGCTTTCTTT,CASESGTEAFF
TRBJ2-1,.,.,TRBV7-9,TGTGCCAGCTTAGGGCAGAGGGGCCTACACAATGAGCAGTTCTTC,CASLGQRGLHNEQFF
TRBJ2-7,.,.,TRBV19,TGTGCCAGTAGTACGCTCGGAAAAACCTACGAGCAGTACTTC,CASSTLGKTYEQYF
TRBJ2-2,.,once,TRBV13,TGTGCCAGCAGCTACCACACCGGGGAGCTGTTTTTT,CASSYHTGELFF
TRBJ2-7,.,.,TRBV2,TGTGCCAGCAGGACCCCCCCGGAGCAGTACTTC,CASRTPPEQYF
TRBJ2-7,.,.,TRBV4-1,TGCGCCAGCTCCCATCGGACCACATCCTACGAGCAGTACTTC,CASSHRTTSYEQYF
TRBJ1-4,.,.,TRBV7-9,TGTGCCAGCAGCTTAAATGTAGGGGAAAAACTGTTTTTT,CASSLNVGEKLFF
TRBJ2-7,.,.,TRBV10-1,TGCGCCAGCAGTGCGTCGAGACTAGACTTAGGGGAGCAGTACTTC,CASSASRLDLGEQYF
TRBJ2-2,TRBD1,.,TRBV28,TGTGCCAGCACCGGATCAGGGGGCACCGGGGAGCTGTTTTTT,CASTGSGGTGELFF
TRBJ2-7,TRBD1,.,TRBV5-4,TGTGCCAGCAGCAAAGACAGGGCCCACGAGCAGTACTTC,CASSKDRAHEQYF
TRBJ2-3,TRBD2,.,TRBV30,TGTGCCTGGACCGTCGGTAGCGGGAGTGCAGATACGCAGTATTTT,CAWTVGSGSADTQYF
TRBJ1-2,.,.,TRBV4-1,TGCGCCAGCAGCCAAGTAGGGATTAACTATGGCTACACCTTC,CASSQVGINYGYTF
TRBJ1-4,.,.,TRBV19,TGTGCCAGTGGACCCGGTGAAAACGTGGCAACTAATGAAAAACTGTTTTTT,CASGPGENVATNEKLFF
TRBJ2-4,.,.,TRBV13,TGTGCCAGCAGCTTAGGAGAGGGCCTTAACATTCAGTACTTC,CASSLGEGLNIQYF
TRBJ2-7,TRBD1,few,TRBV27,TGTGCCAGCAGTTCGACAGGGTACGAGCAGTACTTC,CASSSTGYEQYF
TRBJ2-7,.,.,TRBV5-4,TGTGCCAGCAGCTTAGGACACGAGCAGTACTTC,CASSLGHEQYF
TRBJ1-1,.,.,TRBV2,TGTGCCGACCAAGGGGGGGCTCCGGCTATGAACACTGAAGCTTTCTTT,CADQGGAPAMNTEAFF
TRBJ2-7,.,.,TRBV5-1,TGCGCCAGCAGCTCTTCCTACGAGCAGTACTTC,CASSSSYEQYF
TRBJ2-2,TRBD2,.,TRBV9,TGTGCCAGCAGCCCCCATAGCGGGAGGAGTACCGGGGAGCTGTTTTTT,CASSPHSGRSTGELFF
TRBJ2-1,.,.,TRBV5-6,TGTGCCAGCAGCTTCCGGAGCTCCTACAATGAGCAGTTCTTC,CASSFRSSYNEQFF
TRBJ1-1,.,.,TRBV28,TGTGCCAGCAGCCCCATCGGACAGAGACTGAACACTGAAGCTTTCTTT,CASSPIGQRLNTEAFF
TRBJ2-1,TRBD1,.,TRBV5-6,TGTGCCAGCAGCCCTCGCGGGCAGGGGGCGCCTTTGGAGCAGTTCTTC,CASSPRGQGAPLEQFF
TRBJ2-1,TRBD2,.,TRBV25-1,TGTGCCAGCGGGGAGGCGGGAGGGACTAATGAGCAGTTCTTC,CASGEAGGTNEQFF
TRBJ1-4,.,.,TRBV6-6,TGTGCCAGCAGTTACAGGCAGGGAACTAAGGGTGAAAAACTGTTTTTT,CASSYRQGTKGEKLFF
TRBJ2-5,.,.,TRBV5-6,TGTGCCAGCAGCTTGAAACCGAGTCTGGGGCCAAGAGGAAATACCCAGTACTTC,CASSLKPSLGPRGNTQYF